One and the same sample provided the 21 T cell receptor beta chains below, sequenced in a study of blood T cell repertoires in COVID-19. The data were produced by immunoSEQ multiplex PCR, yet TCRdb's version contains in-frame clones alone and is incomplete. The sample has under 150,000 clones, more than 65% seen once. Material: peripheral blood. Receptors originate from an elderly man with acute or convalescent COVID-19.

The gene calls are TRBV27 and TRBJ1-1, with a tentative D call TRBD1 (5 bases). The V gene lost 0 bases and the J gene lost 7 bases, with 15 bases spanning the gap. CDR1 is MNHEY, CDR2 SMNVEV, per germline (reference sequence). CDR3 length: 15 amino acids. CDR3 loop: CASSLSIRPTGEAFF. CDR3 sequence (DNA): TGTGCCAGCAGTTTATCGATTAGACCCACAGGTGAAGCTTTCTTT.

The V call is TRBV5-8, the J call TRBJ2-2; 9 bases are a match to TRBD1. V lost 4 bases and J lost 2; bases outside the gene matches: 9. Germline-derived CDR1 and CDR2 are SGHTS and YDEGEE. The CDR3 runs to 17 residues. As DNA, the CDR3 is TGTGCCAGCAGCCGAACAAAGGGACAGGGTAACACCGGGGAGCTGTTTTTT. Amino acids: CASSRTKGQGNTGELFF.

The chain is built from TRBV6-6 and TRBJ2-1; TRBD1 might be the D (6 bases). Germline V gene lookup returns CDR1 MNHNY and CDR2 SVGAGI (reference sequence). The CDR3 runs to 14 residues. Trimming removed 10 bases at V and 7 bases at J, with 20 bases between. Here the CDR3 reads CATLNFGQTNEQFF. DNA of the CDR3: TGTGCCACCCTGAATTTCGGACAGACGAATGAGCAGTTCTTC.

This chain uses TRBV3-1 (or the pseudogene TRBV3-2) with TRBJ2-3; 10 nucleotides match TRBD2. Germline V gene sequence: CDR1 LGHDT, CDR2 YNNKEL (reference sequence). V was pared by 7 bases and J by 3 bases, with 13 bases of the junction left unmatched. This CDR3 has 17 amino acids. CDR3 amino acids: CASTKSGVAGGTDTQYF. CDR3 coding DNA: TGTGCCAGCACCAAAAGTGGGGTAGCGGGGGGAACAGATACGCAGTATTTT.

The V gene is TRBV28, the J gene TRBJ1-1; D call uncertain. V was cut by 1 base and J by 0 bases, with 6 bases left in between. Germline CDR1 and CDR2: MDHEN and SYDVKM. The length of the CDR3 is 14 residues. As DNA, the CDR3 is TGTGCCAGCAGTTTATCCCAGATGAACACTGAAGCTTTCTTT. Translating it yields CASSLSQMNTEAFF.

The chain is built from TRBV5-1 and TRBJ2-5; 8 bases are shared with TRBD1. Per the germline V gene, CDR1 is SGHRS and CDR2 is YFSETQ. This CDR3 is built from 13 residues. The V segment lost 5 bases and the J segment 5 bases; nucleotides outside the gene matches: 5. For the CDR3, the DNA is TGCGCCAGCAGGCTGCAGGGGGCTGAGACCCAGTACTTC. It translates to CASRLQGAETQYF.

The CDR3 DNA follows: TGTGCCAGCAGCCAATCCCCACTCTACAATGAGCAGTTCTTC. Translation: CASSQSPLYNEQFF. This rearrangement joins TRBV16 to TRBJ2-1; D is unclear. Germline V gene data show CDR1 as KGHSY and CDR2 as FQNENV. With 0 bases removed from V and 3 bases from J, the gap between germline ends came to 6 bases. There are 14 residues in the CDR3.

This rearrangement joins TRBV7-8 to TRBJ2-2; tentatively, D is TRBD1 (5 bases). The CDR3 loop spans 15 amino acids. The germline CDR1 and CDR2 sequences are SGHVS and FQNEAQ. Trimming left V 1 base short and J 5 bases short, with 11 bases between. DNA of the CDR3: TGTGCCAGCAGCTTAGTGGGGCAGTTGACCGGGGAGCTGTTTTTT. Amino acids: CASSLVGQLTGELFF.

In the case of this clone: A junction end diverges from the germline sequence, so it may reflect a read error. Here the CDR3 DNA reads TGTGCCAGTAGTATTAGAACTAGCATAGATACGCAGTATTTT. Amino acid sequence: CASSIRTSIDTQYF. The chain is built from TRBV19 and TRBJ2-3, with D possibly being TRBD2 (6 bases). CDR3 length equals 14 residues. From germline, CDR1 is LNHDA and CDR2 SQIVND (reference sequence). Complete variable domain (other parts from reference TRBV19 and TRBJ2-3): DGGITQSPKYLFRKEGQNVTLSCEQNLNHDAMYWYRQDPGQGLRLIYYSQIVNDFQKGDIAEGYSVSREKKESFPLTVTSAQKNPTAFYLCASSIRTSIDTQYFGPGTRLTVL.

This chain connects TRBV19 to TRBJ1-1, with D possibly TRBD1 on 6 matching bases. Trimming cost V 9 bases and J 9 bases, with 17 bases left between them. CDR3 length: 12 residues. CDR1 and CDR2 (germline): LNHDA, SQIVND (reference sequence). The CDR3 region has the DNA TGTGCCAGCCAAAACAGGGTCGGGCAAGCTTTCTTT. Translation gives CASQNRVGQAFF.

The chain links TRBV7-2 to TRBJ2-3, with TRBD1 matching over 7 bases. Unmatched junction bases numbered 3, after V lost 3 bases and J lost 3 bases. The CDR3 spans 14 residues. Germline assignment: CDR1 SGHTA and CDR2 FQGNSA. In DNA form, the CDR3 reads TGTGCCAGCAGCTTTCAACAGGGGACAGATACGCAGTATTTT. Residues: CASSFQQGTDTQYF.

This clone was seen a single time. This chain uses TRBV4-2 with TRBJ2-3; TRBD2 matches 12 bases. Germline CDR1 and CDR2: LGHNA and YNFKEQ. Trimming at V came to 2 bases and at J to 6 bases, leaving 9 bases not matched to a gene. This CDR3 has 17 residues. The CDR3 DNA reads as TGTGCCAGCAGCCAACCTAGCGGGGGGGCCCTCAGGGATACGCAGTATTTT. Its protein product is CASSQPSGGALRDTQYF.

The genes are TRBV2 and TRBJ1-5; maybe TRBD1 (6 bases). CDR1 and CDR2 (germline): SNHLY, FYNNEI. The CDR3 totals 15 residues. V was cut by 7 bases and J by 5 bases, with 18 bases left in between. CDR3 loop: CASTRQASGDQPQHF. CDR3 nucleotide sequence: TGTGCCAGCACGAGACAGGCTTCAGGAGATCAGCCCCAGCATTTT.

J is TRBJ2-7 and V is TRBV19; 7 nucleotides agree with TRBD1. The CDR3 spans 14 residues. J was trimmed by 0 bases and V by 5 bases; bases with no gene match: 4. From germline, CDR1 is LNHDA and CDR2 SQIVND (reference sequence). The CDR3 DNA reads TGTGCCAGTAGTTCGGGACAGAACTCCTACGAGCAGTACTTC. Amino acid sequence: CASSSGQNSYEQYF.

The V gene is TRBV18, the J gene TRBJ1-5; 12 bases match TRBD1. The CDR3 sequence is 16 residues long. Germline loops: CDR1 KGHSH, CDR2 LQKENI. V was pared by 4 bases and J by 5 bases, with 6 bases of the junction left unmatched. CDR3 sequence: CASSLTGTGGYQPQHF. CDR3 bases: TGTGCCAGCTCACTAACCGGGACAGGGGGCTATCAGCCCCAGCATTTT.

This chain links TRBV6-1 with TRBJ1-4; weak D call: TRBD1 (6 bases). Trimming removed 4 bases from V and 0 bases from J, with 15 bases in between. This CDR3 spans 17 amino acids. CDR1 and CDR2 (germline): MNHNS, SASEGT. CDR3 sequence (DNA): TGTGCCAGCAGTGGGACAGACAAATTCGCAACTAATGAAAAACTGTTTTTT. It codes for CASSGTDKFATNEKLFF.

This chain links TRBV23-1 with TRBJ2-6, with 9 bases matching TRBD1. TRBV23-1 is treated as an ORF (open reading frame) with a function not yet certain. The CDR3 runs to 20 residues. V lost 8 bases, J lost 4 bases, and 21 bases stayed unmatched. The CDR3, as DNA: TGCGCCAGCCACCTAACTACAGGGGGCGCGGGGCTTATCGGGGCCAACGTCCTGACTTTC. It encodes CASHLTTGGAGLIGANVLTF.

The chain is built from TRBV12-3 or TRBV12-4 and TRBJ1-2; tentatively, D is TRBD1 (5 bases). The CDR3 consists of 13 residues. V shed 2 bases and J shed 5 bases, with 9 bases lying between them. The CDR3 here is CASSLRQGYGYTF. CDR3 coding DNA: TGTGCCAGCAGTTTAAGGCAGGGATATGGCTACACCTTC.

This chain connects TRBV7-2 to TRBJ2-7; TRBD1 is a possible D gene (6 bases). This CDR3 comprises 15 residues. Trimming shortened V by 5 bases and J by 4 bases, and 18 bases separated the two germline ends. Germline V lookup: CDR1 SGHTA, CDR2 FQGNSA. The CDR3 bases are TGTGCCAGCAGCGCGTACATCGGCCAGGGGTACGAGCAGTACTTC. Its protein is CASSAYIGQGYEQYF.

The chain employs TRBV2 and TRBJ1-4; TRBD1 matches 10 bases. J lost 7 bases, V lost 6 bases, and 2 bases had no gene match. CDR1 and CDR2 (germline): SNHLY, FYNNEI. The CDR3 has 13 residues. The CDR3 coding sequence is TGTGCCAGCAGAGGGACAGGGGCTGAAAAACTGTTTTTT. This codes for CASRGTGAEKLFF.

This chain connects TRBV4-1 to TRBJ2-1; 11 bases agree with TRBD1. CDR3 length: 16 amino acids. Germline V CDR1 and CDR2: MGHRA, YSYEKL. V lost 1 base, J lost 3 bases, and 2 bases stayed unmatched. The CDR3 loop reads CASSQGDRGSYNEQFF. CDR3 in DNA: TGCGCCAGCAGCCAAGGGGACAGGGGGAGCTACAATGAGCAGTTCTTC.